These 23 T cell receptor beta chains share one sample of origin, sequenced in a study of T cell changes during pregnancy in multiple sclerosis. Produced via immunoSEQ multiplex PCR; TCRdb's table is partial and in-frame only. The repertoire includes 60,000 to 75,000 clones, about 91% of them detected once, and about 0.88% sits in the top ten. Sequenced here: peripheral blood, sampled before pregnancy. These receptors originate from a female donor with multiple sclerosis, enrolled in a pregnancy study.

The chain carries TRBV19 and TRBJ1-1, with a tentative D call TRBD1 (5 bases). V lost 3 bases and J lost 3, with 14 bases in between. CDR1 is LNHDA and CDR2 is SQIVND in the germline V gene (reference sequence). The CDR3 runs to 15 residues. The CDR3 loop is CASSIRAPPYTEAFF. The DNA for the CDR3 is TGTGCCAGTAGTATCAGGGCTCCCCCCTACACTGAAGCTTTCTTT.

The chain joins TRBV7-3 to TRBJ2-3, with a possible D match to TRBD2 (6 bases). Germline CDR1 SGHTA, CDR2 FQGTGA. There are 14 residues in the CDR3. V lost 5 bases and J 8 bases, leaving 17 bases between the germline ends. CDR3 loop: CASSLGTPGSTQYF. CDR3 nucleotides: TGTGCCAGCAGCCTGGGGACTCCCGGCTCTACGCAGTATTTT.

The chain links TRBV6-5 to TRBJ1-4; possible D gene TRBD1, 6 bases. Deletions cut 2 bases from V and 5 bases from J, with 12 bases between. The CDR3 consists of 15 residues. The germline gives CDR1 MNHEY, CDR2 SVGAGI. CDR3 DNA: TGTGCCAGCAGTTACGCAGGGGTTGAGAATGAAAAACTGTTTTTT. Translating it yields CASSYAGVENEKLFF.

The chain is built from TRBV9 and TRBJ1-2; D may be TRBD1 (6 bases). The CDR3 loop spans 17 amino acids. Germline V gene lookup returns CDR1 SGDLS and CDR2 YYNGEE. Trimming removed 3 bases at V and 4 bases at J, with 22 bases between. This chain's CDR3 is CASSDSQSSGDIYGYTF. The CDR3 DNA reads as TGTGCCAGCAGCGATAGTCAATCCTCAGGGGATATCTATGGCTACACCTTC. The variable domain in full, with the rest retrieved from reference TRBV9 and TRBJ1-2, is DSGVTQTPKHLITATGQRVTLRCSPRSGDLSVYWYQQSLDQGLQFLIQYYNGEERAKGNILERFSAQQFPDLHSELNLSSLELGDSALYFCASSDSQSSGDIYGYTFGSGTRLTVV.

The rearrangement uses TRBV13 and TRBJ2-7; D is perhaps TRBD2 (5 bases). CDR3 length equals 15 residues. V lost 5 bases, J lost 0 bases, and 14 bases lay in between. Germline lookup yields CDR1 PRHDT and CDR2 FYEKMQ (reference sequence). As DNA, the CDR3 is TGTGCCAGCAGCGCCCTAGGCACTAGCTCCTACGAGCAGTACTTC. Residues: CASSALGTSSYEQYF.

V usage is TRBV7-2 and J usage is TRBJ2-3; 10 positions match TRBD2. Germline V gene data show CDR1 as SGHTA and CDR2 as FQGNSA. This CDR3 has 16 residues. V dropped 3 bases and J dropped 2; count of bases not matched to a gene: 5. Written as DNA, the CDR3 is TGTGCCAGCAGCTTGGGAGCGGGGGGGAACACAGATACGCAGTATTTT. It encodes CASSLGAGGNTDTQYF.

The DNA for the CDR3 is TGTGCCAGCAGTTACCTTGGGGCGAACACTGAAGCTTTCTTT. Protein sequence: CASSYLGANTEAFF. The chain has TRBV6-6 and TRBJ1-1; D perhaps matches TRBD1 (5 bases). This CDR3 is 14 amino acids long. Germline loops: CDR1 MNHNY, CDR2 SVGAGI (reference sequence). Trimming cost V 2 bases and J 1 base, with 8 bases left between them.

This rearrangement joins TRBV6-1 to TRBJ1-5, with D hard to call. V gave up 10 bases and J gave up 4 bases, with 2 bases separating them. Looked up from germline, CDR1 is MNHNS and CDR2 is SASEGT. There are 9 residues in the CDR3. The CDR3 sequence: CATNQPQHF. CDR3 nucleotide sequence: TGTGCCACGAATCAGCCCCAGCATTTT.

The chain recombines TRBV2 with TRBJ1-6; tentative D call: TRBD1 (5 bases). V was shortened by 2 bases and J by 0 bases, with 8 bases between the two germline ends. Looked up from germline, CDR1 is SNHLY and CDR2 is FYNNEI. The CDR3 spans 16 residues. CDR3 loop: CASSENRSSYNSPLHF. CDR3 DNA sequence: TGTGCCAGCAGTGAAAACAGGAGCTCCTATAATTCACCCCTCCACTTT.

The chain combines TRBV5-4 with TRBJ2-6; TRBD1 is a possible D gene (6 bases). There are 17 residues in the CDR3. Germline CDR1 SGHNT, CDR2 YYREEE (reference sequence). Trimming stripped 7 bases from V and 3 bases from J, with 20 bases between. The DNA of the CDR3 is TGTGCCAGCTCGATACAGGGATTGCTAGGTGGGGCCAACGTCCTGACTTTC. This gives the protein CASSIQGLLGGANVLTF.

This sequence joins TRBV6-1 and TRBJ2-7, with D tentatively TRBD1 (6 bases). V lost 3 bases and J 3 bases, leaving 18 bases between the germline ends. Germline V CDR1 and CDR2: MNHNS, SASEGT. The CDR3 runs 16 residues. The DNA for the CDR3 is TGTGCCAGCAGTGACACAGGGTTAAGAGATTTCTACGAGCAGTACTTC. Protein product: CASSDTGLRDFYEQYF.

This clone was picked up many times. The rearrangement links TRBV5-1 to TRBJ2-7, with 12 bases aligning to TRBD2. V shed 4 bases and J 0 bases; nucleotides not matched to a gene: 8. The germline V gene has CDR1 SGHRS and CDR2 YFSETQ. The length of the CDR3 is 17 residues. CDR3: CASSPGLAGDASYEQYF. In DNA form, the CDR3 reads TGCGCCAGCAGCCCGGGACTAGCGGGTGACGCCTCCTACGAGCAGTACTTC.

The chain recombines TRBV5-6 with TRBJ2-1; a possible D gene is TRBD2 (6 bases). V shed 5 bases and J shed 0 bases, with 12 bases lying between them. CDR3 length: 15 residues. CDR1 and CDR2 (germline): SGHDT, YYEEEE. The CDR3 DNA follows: TGTGCCAGCAGAGCTGGACTATCCTCCTACAATGAGCAGTTCTTC. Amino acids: CASRAGLSSYNEQFF. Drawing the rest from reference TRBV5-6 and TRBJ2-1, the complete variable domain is DAGVTQSPTHLIKTRGQQVTLRCSPKSGHDTVSWYQQALGQGPQFIFQYYEEEERQRGNFPDRFSGHQFPNYSSELNVNALLLGDSALYLCASRAGLSSYNEQFFGPGTRLTVL.

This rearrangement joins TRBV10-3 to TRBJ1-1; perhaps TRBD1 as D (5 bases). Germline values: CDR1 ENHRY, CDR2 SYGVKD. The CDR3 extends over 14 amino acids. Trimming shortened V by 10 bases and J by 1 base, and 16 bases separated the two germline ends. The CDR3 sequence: CATALGLGNTEAFF. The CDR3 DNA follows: TGTGCCACCGCCTTGGGGCTGGGGAACACTGAAGCTTTCTTT.

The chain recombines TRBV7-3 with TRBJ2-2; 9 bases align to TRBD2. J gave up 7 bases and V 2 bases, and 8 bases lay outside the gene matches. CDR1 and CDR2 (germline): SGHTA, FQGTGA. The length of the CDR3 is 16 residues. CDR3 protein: CASSLFPSGVDGELFF. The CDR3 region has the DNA TGTGCCAGCAGCTTATTCCCTAGCGGGGTGGACGGGGAGCTGTTTTTT. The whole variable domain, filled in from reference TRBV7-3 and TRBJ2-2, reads GAGVSQTPSNKVTEKGKYVELRCDPISGHTALYWYRQSLGQGPEFLIYFQGTGAADDSGLPNDRFFAVRPEGSVSTLKIQRTERGDSAVYLCASSLFPSGVDGELFFGEGSRLTVL.

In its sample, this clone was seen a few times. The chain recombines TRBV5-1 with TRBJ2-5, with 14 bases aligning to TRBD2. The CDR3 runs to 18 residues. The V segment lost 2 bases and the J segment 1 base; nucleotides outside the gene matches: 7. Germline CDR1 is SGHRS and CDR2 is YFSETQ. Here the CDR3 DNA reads TGCGCCAGCAGCTTTATCCGGACTAGCGGGGGGACCCAAGAGACCCAGTACTTC. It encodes CASSFIRTSGGTQETQYF. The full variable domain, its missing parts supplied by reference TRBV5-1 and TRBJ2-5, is KAGVTQTPRYLIKTRGQQVTLSCSPISGHRSVSWYQQTPGQGLQFLFEYFSETQRNKGNFPGRFSGRQFSNSRSEMNVSTLELGDSALYLCASSFIRTSGGTQETQYFGPGTRLLVL.

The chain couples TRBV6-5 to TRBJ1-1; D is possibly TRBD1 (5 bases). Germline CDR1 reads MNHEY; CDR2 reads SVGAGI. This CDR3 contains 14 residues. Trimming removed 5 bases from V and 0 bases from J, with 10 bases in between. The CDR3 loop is CASSMGQMNTEAFF. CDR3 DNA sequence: TGTGCCAGCAGTATGGGGCAAATGAACACTGAAGCTTTCTTT.

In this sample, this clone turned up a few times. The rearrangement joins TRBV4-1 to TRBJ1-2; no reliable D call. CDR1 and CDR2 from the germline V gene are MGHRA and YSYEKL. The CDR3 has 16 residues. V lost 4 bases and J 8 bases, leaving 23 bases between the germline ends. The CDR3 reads CASSPVDDPSYAGYTF. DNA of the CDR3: TGCGCCAGCAGCCCTGTCGATGATCCGTCCTACGCGGGCTACACCTTC.

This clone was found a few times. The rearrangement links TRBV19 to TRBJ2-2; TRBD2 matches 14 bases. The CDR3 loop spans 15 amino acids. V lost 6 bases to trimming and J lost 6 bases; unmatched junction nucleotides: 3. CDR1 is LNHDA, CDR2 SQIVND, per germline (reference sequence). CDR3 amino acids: CASSLTSGGAGELFF. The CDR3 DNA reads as TGTGCCAGTAGCCTGACTAGCGGGGGGGCCGGGGAGCTGTTTTTT.

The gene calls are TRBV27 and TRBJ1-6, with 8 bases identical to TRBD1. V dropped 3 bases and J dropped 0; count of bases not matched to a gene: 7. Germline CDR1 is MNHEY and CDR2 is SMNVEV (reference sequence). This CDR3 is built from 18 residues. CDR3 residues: CASSFDRGTSSYNSPLHF. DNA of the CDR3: TGTGCCAGCAGTTTCGACAGGGGTACGAGCTCCTATAATTCACCCCTCCACTTT.

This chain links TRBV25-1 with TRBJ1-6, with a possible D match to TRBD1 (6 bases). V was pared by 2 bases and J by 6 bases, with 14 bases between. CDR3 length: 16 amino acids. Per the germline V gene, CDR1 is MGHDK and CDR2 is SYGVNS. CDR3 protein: CASSERGGESNSPLHF. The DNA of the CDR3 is TGTGCCAGCAGTGAAAGGGGGGGGGAGAGTAATTCACCCCTCCACTTT. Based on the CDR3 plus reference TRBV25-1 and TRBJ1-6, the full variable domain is EADIYQTPRYLVIGTGKKITLECSQTMGHDKMYWYQQDPGMELHLIHYSYGVNSTEKGDLSSESTVSRIRTEHFPLTLESARPSHTSQYLCASSERGGESNSPLHFGNGTRLTVT.

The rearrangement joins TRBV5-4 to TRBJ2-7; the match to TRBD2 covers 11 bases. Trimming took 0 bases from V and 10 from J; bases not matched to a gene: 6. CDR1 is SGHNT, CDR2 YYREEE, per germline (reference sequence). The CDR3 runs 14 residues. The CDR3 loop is CASSLVAGGPVQYF. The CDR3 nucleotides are TGTGCCAGCAGCTTGGTAGCGGGGGGGCCGGTCCAGTACTTC.

The CDR3 DNA sequence: TGTGCCAGCAGCCAAGATCTATCAGGGATCAATGGCTACACCTTC. Translating it yields CASSQDLSGINGYTF. V is TRBV14 and J is TRBJ1-2, with D maybe TRBD1 (5 bases). V shed 0 bases and J shed 6 bases, with 14 bases lying between them. The germline V gene encodes CDR1 SGHDN and CDR2 FVKESK. This CDR3 region has 15 residues.